This T cell receptor (beta chain) was sequenced in a study of shared T cell receptors in the human thymus. Sequencing used immunoSEQ multiplex PCR; TCRdb keeps in-frame clones, though not all of them. The sample has some 640,000 clones; about 89% are singletons. The data also belong to a second study, concerning human thymus T cells. As reported in that work: The thymus tissue came from resections taken during corrective heart surgery.

What was sequenced was thymocytes. This receptor was identified in a boy in the first two years of life with a congenital heart defect.

CDR3 sequence: CASMGRTSNQPQHF. CDR3 nucleotide sequence: TGTGCCAGCATGGGGCGGACGAGCAATCAGCCCCAGCATTTT. The chain employs TRBV2 and TRBJ1-5; possible D gene TRBD1, 5 bases. Between the trimmed V and J ends, which lost 7 bases and 1 base, there was a span of 11 bases. The CDR3 has 14 amino acids. Germline CDR1 reads SNHLY; CDR2 reads FYNNEI.